These 32 T cell receptor beta chains were all obtained from the same sample, sequenced in a study of T cell changes during pregnancy in multiple sclerosis. Using immunoSEQ multiplex PCR, the repertoire was profiled, and TCRdb retains in-frame clones only, with some absent. The sample records approximately 30,000 clones, about 92% being singletons. Sequences were derived from CD4+ T cells from peripheral blood mononuclear cells, sampled after pregnancy. The receptors derive from a female donor with multiple sclerosis, enrolled in a pregnancy study.

The chain uses TRBV6-5 and TRBJ2-7; possible D gene TRBD1, 6 bases. CDR1 and CDR2 (germline): MNHEY, SVGAGI. V lost 3 bases to trimming and J lost 4 bases, with 13 bases between them. This CDR3 region has 14 residues. As DNA, the CDR3 is TGTGCCAGCAGTTATCATGCTGGGACATACGAGCAGTACTTC. This sequence encodes CASSYHAGTYEQYF.

This chain joins TRBV5-1 and TRBJ2-1; maybe TRBD2 (5 bases). CDR1 is SGHRS, CDR2 YFSETQ, per germline. The length of the CDR3 is 15 residues. V dropped 0 bases and J dropped 6 bases, with 13 bases sitting between them. The CDR3 loop reads CASSLGPGLGNEQFF. The CDR3 nucleotides are TGCGCCAGCAGCTTGGGTCCGGGGTTGGGCAATGAGCAGTTCTTC. Full variable domain (remainder filled in from reference TRBV5-1 and TRBJ2-1): KAGVTQTPRYLIKTRGQQVTLSCSPISGHRSVSWYQQTPGQGLQFLFEYFSETQRNKGNFPGRFSGRQFSNSRSEMNVSTLELGDSALYLCASSLGPGLGNEQFFGPGTRLTVL.

This chain links TRBV6-1 with TRBJ1-3, with a weak D call TRBD1 (5 bases). Germline assignment: CDR1 MNHNS and CDR2 SASEGT. The V end lost 3 bases, the J end lost 0 bases, and 12 bases lay between the germline ends. CDR3 length: 16 amino acids. In nucleotides, the CDR3 is TGTGCCAGCAGTGACAGGGTTCATTCCTCTGGAAACACCATATATTTT. This gives the protein CASSDRVHSSGNTIYF.

This clone was observed once. The chain couples TRBV4-2 to TRBJ1-2; D ambiguous. The CDR3 runs to 16 residues. Germline V gene sequence: CDR1 LGHNA, CDR2 YNFKEQ. Between the trimmed V and J ends, which lost 4 bases and 3 bases, there was a span of 18 bases. The CDR3 DNA sequence: TGTGCCAGCAGCCTAGAGGGCCAGTCAACTTACTATGGCTACACCTTC. This sequence encodes CASSLEGQSTYYGYTF.

V gene TRBV19 combines with J gene TRBJ2-1; D is perhaps TRBD1 (6 bases). Trimming pared 1 base from V and 9 bases from J, leaving 13 bases between. The V gene's germline CDR1 is LNHDA and CDR2 SQIVND (reference sequence). The CDR3 is 14 residues long. CDR3 sequence (DNA): TGTGCCAGTAGTATAGTCTCAGGGGAAGGTGAGCAGTTCTTC. It is translated as CASSIVSGEGEQFF.

The V gene is TRBV2, the J gene TRBJ1-4; weak D call: TRBD1 (6 bases). The germline CDR1 and CDR2 sequences are SNHLY and FYNNEI. This CDR3 contains 14 residues. Deletions cut 1 base from V and 14 bases from J, with 17 bases between. The CDR3 region has the DNA TGTGCCAGCAGTGAAGTCAGGGGCCACTTGGGGCTGTTTTTT. This translates into CASSEVRGHLGLFF.

The chain employs TRBV29-1 and TRBJ2-2; possible D gene TRBD1, 5 bases. Trimming pared 2 bases from V and 1 base from J, leaving 14 bases between. The CDR3 runs 16 residues. Germline V lookup: CDR1 SQVTM, CDR2 ANQGSEA. DNA for the CDR3: TGCAGCGTTGAATCTCTTTCAGGGCGGAACACCGGGGAGCTGTTTTTT. Its protein is CSVESLSGRNTGELFF.

The V call is TRBV11-2, the J call TRBJ2-5; D perhaps matches TRBD2 (5 bases). V shed 0 bases and J shed 1 base, with 9 bases lying between them. Germline-derived CDR1 and CDR2 are SGHAT and FQNNGV. The length of the CDR3 is 15 residues. The CDR3 loop is CASSLDYSVQETQYF. The CDR3 region has the DNA TGTGCCAGCAGCTTAGATTATAGCGTCCAAGAGACCCAGTACTTC. The variable domain in full, with the rest retrieved from reference TRBV11-2 and TRBJ2-5, is EAGVAQSPRYKIIEKRQSVAFWCNPISGHATLYWYQQILGQGPKLLIQFQNNGVVDDSQLPKDRFSAERLKGVDSTLKIQPAKLEDSAVYLCASSLDYSVQETQYFGPGTRLLVL.

The chain uses TRBV2 and TRBJ1-6; TRBD1 aligns across 7 bases. Germline V CDR1 and CDR2: SNHLY, FYNNEI. Trimming removed 5 bases from V and 11 bases from J; junction bases left unmatched: 9. CDR3 length: 14 residues. The DNA of the CDR3 is TGTGCCAGCAGTCTTGACAGGGCCGCCCCACCCCTCCACTTT. Translating gives CASSLDRAAPPLHF.

This clone has a handful of counts. V gene TRBV28 combines with J gene TRBJ1-6; 8 bases align to TRBD1. Trimming cost V 5 bases and J 8 bases; bases outside gene matches: 8. The CDR3 length is 15 residues. Germline CDR1 MDHEN, CDR2 SYDVKM. Here the CDR3 DNA reads TGTGCCAGCAGTACGATGGACAGGGATGATTCACCCCTCCACTTT. This codes for CASSTMDRDDSPLHF.

V is TRBV4-3 and J is TRBJ1-2, with a possible D match to TRBD1 (5 bases). This CDR3 spans 15 amino acids. V was clipped by 0 bases and J by 3 bases, with 11 bases between them. CDR1 is LGHNA, CDR2 YSLEER, per germline. CDR3 amino acids: CASSQDARADYGYTF. The CDR3 DNA is TGCGCCAGCAGCCAAGATGCCAGGGCAGACTATGGCTACACCTTC.

This clone was detected only a few times. The CDR3 loop is CASSVGTEAYEQYF. The DNA of the CDR3 is TGTGCCAGCAGTGTCGGGACAGAAGCCTACGAGCAGTACTTC. This chain links TRBV2 with TRBJ2-7; TRBD1 agrees at 7 bases. V shed 4 bases and J 2 bases; nucleotides not matched to a gene: 5. Germline values: CDR1 SNHLY, CDR2 FYNNEI. CDR3 length equals 14 residues.

The genes are TRBV5-4 and TRBJ1-1; weak D call: TRBD1 (5 bases). The CDR3 runs to 12 residues. The germline V and J ends were trimmed by 0 bases and 8 bases, with 8 bases remaining between them. CDR1 is SGHNT and CDR2 is YYREEE in the germline V gene (reference sequence). CDR3 nucleotides: TGTGCCAGCAGCTTGGGTACAGGAGAAGCTTTCTTT. Translated, it gives CASSLGTGEAFF.

This clone is a singleton in its sample. The chain couples TRBV7-9 to TRBJ2-1; D call uncertain. The V and J ends lost 4 bases and 0 bases respectively, with 10 bases between them. The CDR3 covers 15 residues. The V gene's germline CDR1 is SEHNR and CDR2 FQNEAQ (reference sequence). The CDR3 nucleotides read TGTGCCAGCAGCTCCCCGGTCCTCTCCTACAATGAGCAGTTCTTC. Translating it yields CASSSPVLSYNEQFF. Full variable domain (remainder filled in from reference TRBV7-9 and TRBJ2-1): DTGVSQNPRHKITKRGQNVTFRCDPISEHNRLYWYRQTLGQGPEFLTYFQNEAQLEKSRLLSDRFSAERPKGSFSTLEIQRTEQGDSAMYLCASSSPVLSYNEQFFGPGTRLTVL.

The chain joins TRBV10-3 to TRBJ2-7; a possible D gene is TRBD1 (7 bases). The CDR3 has 15 residues. Trimming stripped 0 bases from V and 6 bases from J, with 15 bases between. The germline V gene encodes CDR1 ENHRY and CDR2 SYGVKD. CDR3 DNA sequence: TGTGCCATCAGTGAGTCTGCAGGGGGGAGCGGCGAGCAGTACTTC. Its translation is CAISESAGGSGEQYF.

This rearrangement joins TRBV7-2 to TRBJ2-7; 8 nucleotides agree with TRBD2. Germline V CDR1 and CDR2: SGHTA, FQGNSA. The CDR3 runs 16 residues. V was clipped by 4 bases and J by 1 base; unmatched bases: 9. The CDR3 nucleotides are TGTGCCAGCAGCTCTCACGCGGGGGGCCTTTCCTACGAGCAGTACTTC. It encodes CASSSHAGGLSYEQYF.

The chain combines TRBV30 with TRBJ2-5; 8 bases fit TRBD1. The ends lost 1 base at V and 5 bases at J; junction bases unmatched: 12. Per the germline V gene, CDR1 is GTSNPN and CDR2 is SVGIG (reference sequence). This CDR3 comprises 16 residues. In nucleotides, the CDR3 is TGTGCCTGGAGTGCCCTCCGACAGGGGATGCACGAGACCCAGTACTTC. Translation: CAWSALRQGMHETQYF.

The V gene is TRBV19, the J gene TRBJ2-7; D may be TRBD1 (7 bases). V lost 5 bases, J lost 2 bases, and 16 bases lay in between. This CDR3 region has 15 residues. The germline gives CDR1 LNHDA, CDR2 SQIVND (reference sequence). Here the CDR3 DNA reads TGTGCCAGTAGTCTCCAGGGGGACTCTGCCTACGAGCAGTACTTC. Translating gives CASSLQGDSAYEQYF.

The chain uses TRBV5-1 and TRBJ2-5, with 7 nucleotides matching TRBD1. This CDR3 has 15 amino acids. The junction had 6 bases not matched to a gene; V was cut back by 2 bases and J by 2 bases. Germline lookup yields CDR1 SGHRS and CDR2 YFSETQ. DNA for the CDR3: TGCGCCAGCAGCTTAGGACAGGCGATTCAAGAGACCCAGTACTTC. It yields the protein CASSLGQAIQETQYF. The full variable domain, rest sourced from reference TRBV5-1 and TRBJ2-5, is KAGVTQTPRYLIKTRGQQVTLSCSPISGHRSVSWYQQTPGQGLQFLFEYFSETQRNKGNFPGRFSGRQFSNSRSEMNVSTLELGDSALYLCASSLGQAIQETQYFGPGTRLLVL.

This rearrangement joins TRBV19 to TRBJ1-1; D is uncertain. The V end lost 5 bases, the J end lost 2 bases, and 9 bases lay between the germline ends. This CDR3 is built from 13 residues. The germline CDR1 and CDR2 sequences are LNHDA and SQIVND (reference sequence). DNA of the CDR3: TGTGCCAGTAGTCTGTCCGTAAACACTGAAGCTTTCTTT. This encodes CASSLSVNTEAFF.

This clone was observed a single time. The chain recombines TRBV19 with TRBJ2-2; no definite D call. The CDR3 extends over 13 amino acids. Trimming cost V 3 bases and J 3 bases, with 5 bases left between them. Germline V CDR1 and CDR2: LNHDA, SQIVND (reference sequence). The CDR3 DNA reads as TGTGCCAGTAGTATTTCGGACACCGGGGAGCTGTTTTTT. Translating it yields CASSISDTGELFF.

J is TRBJ1-3 and V is TRBV6-5; D is unresolved. The germline V and J ends were trimmed by 0 bases and 0 bases, with 6 bases remaining between them. The CDR3 length is 15 residues. Germline CDR1 MNHEY, CDR2 SVGAGI. CDR3 in DNA: TGTGCCAGCAGTTACTCAGCCCACTCTGGAAACACCATATATTTT. Protein sequence: CASSYSAHSGNTIYF.

This chain joins TRBV4-2 and TRBJ2-3; 10 bases fit TRBD2. The CDR3 contains 15 residues. Trimming cost V 4 bases and J 1 base; bases outside gene matches: 2. The germline V gene has CDR1 LGHNA and CDR2 YNFKEQ. CDR3 loop: CASSRAGGGTDTQYF. In DNA form, the CDR3 reads TGTGCCAGCAGCCGAGCGGGGGGGGGCACAGATACGCAGTATTTT.

The DNA for the CDR3 is TGCGCCAGCAGCATAGACAGCTATGGCTACACCTTC. Translated, it gives CASSIDSYGYTF. The genes are TRBV5-1 and TRBJ1-2; D might be TRBD1 (5 bases). Germline V gene data show CDR1 as SGHRS and CDR2 as YFSETQ. V shed 4 bases and J shed 4 bases, with 8 bases lying between them. CDR3 length equals 12 residues. Looking up the rest from reference TRBV5-1 and TRBJ1-2 gives the full variable domain: KAGVTQTPRYLIKTRGQQVTLSCSPISGHRSVSWYQQTPGQGLQFLFEYFSETQRNKGNFPGRFSGRQFSNSRSEMNVSTLELGDSALYLCASSIDSYGYTFGSGTRLTVV.

The chain is built from TRBV5-1 and TRBJ1-5, with D unresolved. This CDR3 is built from 15 residues. Trimming cost V 0 bases and J 5 bases, with 12 bases left between them. Germline CDR1 SGHRS, CDR2 YFSETQ. CDR3 DNA sequence: TGCGCCAGCAGCTTGGGGGCGGGCATGGATCAGCCCCAGCATTTT. Translation gives CASSLGAGMDQPQHF.

This chain connects TRBV29-1 to TRBJ1-1; D ambiguous. Germline values: CDR1 SQVTM, CDR2 ANQGSEA. With 3 bases removed from V and 1 base from J, the gap between germline ends came to 9 bases. The CDR3 extends over 13 amino acids. This CDR3 reads CSVDSPENTEAFF. The CDR3 DNA sequence: TGCAGCGTTGATAGCCCCGAGAACACTGAAGCTTTCTTT. Using reference TRBV29-1 and TRBJ1-1 for the parts outside the CDR3, the full variable domain is SAVISQKPSRDICQRGTSLTIQCQVDSQVTMMFWYRQQPGQSLTLIATANQGSEATYESGFVIDKFPISRPNLTFSTLTVSNMSPEDSSIYLCSVDSPENTEAFFGQGTRLTVV.

V and J are TRBV18 and TRBJ2-1; TRBD2 matches 8 bases. The germline V gene encodes CDR1 KGHSH and CDR2 LQKENI. J gave up 9 bases and V 6 bases, and 16 bases lay outside the gene matches. The CDR3 totals 16 residues. This CDR3 is CASSPNSSGGDGEQFF. CDR3 in DNA: TGTGCCAGCTCGCCCAACTCCAGCGGGGGCGATGGTGAGCAGTTCTTC.

This sequence joins TRBV7-8 and TRBJ1-1, with D possibly matching TRBD1 (6 bases). V lost 2 bases, J lost 1 base, and 11 bases lay in between. CDR1 is SGHVS, CDR2 FQNEAQ, per germline. This CDR3 region has 15 residues. The CDR3 region is CASSLLAGANTEAFF. CDR3 coding DNA: TGTGCCAGCAGCTTATTAGCGGGGGCGAACACTGAAGCTTTCTTT.

The rearrangement links TRBV18 to TRBJ2-4; possible D gene TRBD2, 5 bases. The ends were cut back, 3 bases at V and 5 bases at J, with 5 bases in the middle. The CDR3 covers 12 residues. CDR1 KGHSH and CDR2 LQKENI come from the germline V gene. CDR3 region: CASSPGENIQYF. The CDR3 DNA reads TGTGCCAGCTCACCCGGGGAAAACATTCAGTACTTC.

This chain uses TRBV4-3 with TRBJ1-3; 7 nucleotides match TRBD1. Germline CDR1 LGHNA, CDR2 YSLEER. V was clipped by 4 bases and J by 1 base; unmatched bases: 10. CDR3 length equals 17 residues. This CDR3 is CASSPMEGAQSGNTIYF. CDR3 DNA sequence: TGCGCCAGCAGCCCAATGGAGGGGGCGCAATCTGGAAACACCATATATTTT.

The rearrangement uses TRBV29-1 and TRBJ1-5; perhaps TRBD1 as D (6 bases). Germline CDR1 SQVTM, CDR2 ANQGSEA. This CDR3 has 12 amino acids. V lost 6 bases and J lost 4, with 10 bases in between. CDR3 residues: CSVTQGNQPQHF. DNA for the CDR3: TGCAGCGTAACTCAGGGGAATCAGCCCCAGCATTTT.

This clone has just one count. The chain carries TRBV7-2 and TRBJ2-5; 8 bases are a match to TRBD1. Trimming at V came to 4 bases and at J to 4 bases, leaving 11 bases not matched to a gene. In germline, CDR1 is SGHTA, CDR2 FQGNSA. The CDR3 runs 16 residues. CDR3 DNA: TGTGCCAGCAGCTCTGAGGACAGGGATGGTACAGAGACCCAGTACTTC. Residues: CASSSEDRDGTETQYF.